This T cell receptor (beta chain) was identified during a study of regulatory T cells in long-lasting Graves disease. Study-level points and caveats: Persistent disease was associated with favored TRBV28 usage and with favored use of TRBJ1-2 and TRBJ2-5.

This clonotype was seen at least ten times. Its cognate antigen is unknown. V gave up 4 bases and J gave up 5 bases, with 8 bases separating them. The CDR3 is made up of 12 amino acids. The germline V gene encodes CDR1 LNHDA and CDR2 SQIVND (reference sequence). For TCR beta, libraries came from iRepertoire HTBI primers and Arm-PCR of CDR3 regions. Each CDR3 protein is one row after TCRdb ran MiXCR on the multiplex PCR reads. The table records around 450,000 distinct CDR3 sequences, around 15% of them present only once. Specified time point: newly diagnosed GD, antithyroid drugs for less than 3 months. Following extraction of RNA from PBMCs, that RNA was used to make the TCR library. The same specimen was also included in a second study, on T cells in Graves' hyperthyroidism and ophthalmopathy.

The receptor was derived from a man aged 35 to 55 with Graves disease. The genes are TRBV19 and TRBJ1-1; D is uncertain. The specimen was peripheral blood mononuclear cells (PBMCs), collected at new diagnosis, from a patient treated with antithyroid drugs. The CDR3 here is CASSKWLTEAFF. CDR3 in DNA: TGTGCCAGTAGTAAGTGGCTGACTGAAGCTTTCTTT. The entire variable domain, with the rest obtained from reference TRBV19 and TRBJ1-1, is as follows: DGGITQSPKYLFRKEGQNVTLSCEQNLNHDAMYWYRQDPGQGLRLIYYSQIVNDFQKGDIAEGYSVSREKKESFPLTVTSAQKNPTAFYLCASSKWLTEAFFGQGTRLTVV.